A single sample gave rise to the 21 T cell receptor beta chains below, sequenced in a study of T cell responses to AZD1222 COVID-19 vaccine. Using immunoSEQ multiplex PCR, the repertoire was profiled, and TCRdb retains in-frame clones only, with some absent. The sample has approximately 180,000 clones; over 80% are singletons. The material was peripheral blood, obtained on day 0 of AZD1222 vaccination. Receptors originate from an adult in good health.

The CDR3 loop is CASSKGHNYGYTF. As DNA, the CDR3 is TGTGCCAGCAGCAAAGGACATAACTATGGCTACACCTTC. The J gene is TRBJ1-2, the V gene TRBV27; D may be TRBD1 (5 bases). The CDR3 spans 13 residues. Between the trimmed V and J ends, which lost 6 bases and 1 base, there was a span of 9 bases. CDR1 and CDR2 from the germline V gene are MNHEY and SMNVEV (reference sequence).

V gene TRBV30 combines with J gene TRBJ2-2; 8 nucleotides agree with TRBD2. CDR3 length: 13 residues. With 5 bases clipped from V and 6 bases from J, the junction kept 5 bases outside the gene matches. Germline V gene data show CDR1 as GTSNPN and CDR2 as SVGIG (reference sequence). The CDR3 nucleotides read TGTGCCTGGCGCGGGGGGTGGGCCGGGGAGCTGTTTTTT. It codes for CAWRGGWAGELFF.

The V call is TRBV27, the J call TRBJ1-2, with D possibly matching TRBD1 (6 bases). Looked up from germline, CDR1 is MNHEY and CDR2 is SMNVEV (reference sequence). The V end was cut by 5 bases, the J end by 6 bases, with 10 bases between. The CDR3 has 12 residues. The CDR3 nucleotides are TGTGCCAGCAGTAACGGGGGCCATGGCTACACCTTC. Encoded protein: CASSNGGHGYTF.

The gene calls are TRBV7-9 and TRBJ2-2; weak D call: TRBD1 (5 bases). V was trimmed by 6 bases and J by 0 bases, leaving 14 bases between them. This CDR3 contains 16 residues. CDR1 SEHNR and CDR2 FQNEAQ come from the germline V gene (reference sequence). The CDR3 region has the DNA TGTGCCAGCAGACCAAACGAACAGGCGAACACCGGGGAGCTGTTTTTT. Its protein product is CASRPNEQANTGELFF.

This rearrangement joins TRBV21-1 to TRBJ2-7. TRBV21-1 is flagged as a pseudogene. This CDR3 comprises 14 residues. In DNA, the CDR3 is TGTGCCAGCAGCAAAGGGGTAAACTTCTACGAGCAGTACTTC. Its protein product is CASSKGVNFYEQYF.

The chain carries TRBV29-1 and TRBJ1-2; D is perhaps TRBD1 (6 bases). The CDR3 runs to 14 residues. Germline V gene sequence: CDR1 SQVTM, CDR2 ANQGSEA. Trimming pared 4 bases from V and 4 bases from J, leaving 16 bases between. CDR3 in DNA: TGCAGCGTTGGCCTTACAGGGTTTCGCTATGGCTACACCTTC. Protein sequence: CSVGLTGFRYGYTF.

This clone has more than one count but fewer than ten. The chain employs TRBV6-1 and TRBJ2-3; 14 bases fit TRBD2. The CDR3 covers 20 residues. Germline values: CDR1 MNHNS, CDR2 SASEGT. J lost 0 bases, V lost 2 bases, and 10 bases had no gene match. CDR3 DNA sequence: TGTGCCAGCAGTGAACTTCGGACTAGCGGGGGGACACTTAGCACAGATACGCAGTATTTT. As protein: CASSELRTSGGTLSTDTQYF.

This rearrangement joins TRBV3-1 (or the pseudogene TRBV3-2) to TRBJ2-2; D call uncertain. The V end lost 1 base, the J end lost 7 bases, and 10 bases lay between the germline ends. Looked up from germline, CDR1 is LGHDT and CDR2 is YNNKEL (reference sequence). The CDR3 runs 14 residues. The CDR3 loop reads CASSQVGSNGELFF. CDR3 nucleotides: TGTGCCAGCAGCCAAGTCGGCAGTAACGGGGAGCTGTTTTTT.

CDR3 in DNA: TGTGCCAGCAGCGAAGCGACAGGGGGTGGGGGCTACGAGCAGTACTTC. Protein: CASSEATGGGGYEQYF. The chain links TRBV28 to TRBJ2-7; TRBD1 aligns across 9 bases. V was clipped by 6 bases and J by 3 bases; unmatched bases: 12. CDR1 and CDR2 from the germline V gene are MDHEN and SYDVKM. This CDR3 has 16 amino acids.

As concerns this clone: Other DNA sequences in the same sample also yield this CDR3. The rearrangement uses TRBV27 and TRBJ2-7, with D unclear. Germline V gene data show CDR1 as MNHEY and CDR2 as SMNVEV (reference sequence). V was clipped by 2 bases and J by 4 bases, with 6 bases between them. The CDR3 extends over 12 amino acids. CDR3 protein: CASSLGGYEQYF. CDR3 nucleotide sequence: TGTGCCAGCAGTTTAGGTGGTTACGAGCAGTACTTC.

The chain has TRBV29-1 and TRBJ2-7, with 10 bases lining up with TRBD1. CDR1 is SQVTM, CDR2 ANQGSEA, per germline. CDR3 length: 12 amino acids. The ends lost 4 bases at V and 3 bases at J; junction bases unmatched: 0. CDR3 in amino acids: CSVGDRGYEQYF. CDR3 bases: TGCAGCGTTGGGGACAGGGGCTACGAGCAGTACTTC.

The chain couples TRBV11-3 to TRBJ1-6; D is unresolved. The ends were cut back, 1 base at V and 9 bases at J, with 7 bases in the middle. This CDR3 spans 13 amino acids. In germline, CDR1 is SGHNT, CDR2 YENEEA. CDR3 residues: CASSLGASSPLHF. The CDR3 DNA reads TGTGCCAGCAGCTTAGGGGCGTCTTCACCCCTCCACTTT.

The chain employs TRBV4-1 and TRBJ2-2; the D is unclear. CDR1 is MGHRA and CDR2 is YSYEKL in the germline V gene. V lost 0 bases and J 1 base, leaving 6 bases between the germline ends. CDR3 length: 15 residues. The CDR3, as DNA: TGCGCCAGCAGCCAAGATCGGCGGAACACCGGGGAGCTGTTTTTT. Its protein is CASSQDRRNTGELFF.

This clone showed up just once. The chain carries TRBV6-1 and TRBJ2-2, with 8 bases fitting TRBD1. The CDR3 has 18 residues. Losses at the gene ends were 2 bases for V and 1 base for J; bases not matched to a gene: 9. Germline V gene sequence: CDR1 MNHNS, CDR2 SASEGT. For the CDR3, the DNA is TGTGCCAGCAGTGAAAGGACAGGGTTGCTGGGGAACACCGGGGAGCTGTTTTTT. Translating gives CASSERTGLLGNTGELFF.

The chain uses TRBV18 and TRBJ1-4, with D possibly being TRBD1 (5 bases). The length of the CDR3 is 13 residues. V was pared by 6 bases and J by 5 bases, with 10 bases between. Germline CDR1 reads KGHSH; CDR2 reads LQKENI. In DNA form, the CDR3 reads TGTGCCAGCTCCGGACAAGGAAATGAAAAACTGTTTTTT. Translation: CASSGQGNEKLFF.

This sequence joins TRBV7-9 and TRBJ1-6; perhaps TRBD1 as D (5 bases). Germline V gene data show CDR1 as SEHNR and CDR2 as FQNEAQ (reference sequence). The V end lost 1 base, the J end lost 1 base, and 11 bases lay between the germline ends. The CDR3 sequence is 17 residues long. The DNA for the CDR3 is TGTGCCAGCAGCTTAGTTTCCCGGGGGTCCTATAATTCACCCCTCCACTTT. Translation: CASSLVSRGSYNSPLHF.

This chain joins TRBV6-5 and TRBJ1-1; D is perhaps TRBD1 (6 bases). The CDR3 spans 14 residues. Germline CDR1 reads MNHEY; CDR2 reads SVGAGI. The V and J ends lost 6 bases and 0 bases respectively, with 11 bases between them. For the CDR3, the DNA is TGTGCCAGCAGCAGGGGCCTGATGAACACTGAAGCTTTCTTT. Translating it yields CASSRGLMNTEAFF.

The chain combines TRBV2 with TRBJ2-1; TRBD2 aligns across 11 bases. CDR3 length: 15 amino acids. J lost 9 bases, V lost 5 bases, and 9 bases had no gene match. Germline V gives CDR1 SNHLY, CDR2 FYNNEI. The CDR3 DNA reads as TGTGCCAGCAGTCCATCCGGGACTAGCGGCTCTGAGCAGTTCTTC. Amino acid sequence: CASSPSGTSGSEQFF.

The chain couples TRBV2 to TRBJ1-6; 9 bases map to TRBD1. CDR3 length: 14 amino acids. Germline CDR1 reads SNHLY; CDR2 reads FYNNEI. V shed 7 bases and J 9 bases; nucleotides not matched to a gene: 7. The CDR3: CASTLGQGGSPLHF. DNA for the CDR3: TGTGCCAGCACCCTGGGACAGGGAGGTTCACCCCTCCACTTT.

The chain joins TRBV7-2 to TRBJ2-3; 13 bases agree with TRBD2. Germline CDR1 is SGHTA and CDR2 is FQGNSA. Unmatched junction bases numbered 3, after V lost 5 bases and J lost 4 bases. This CDR3 has 15 residues. The CDR3 loop is CASSRTSGRADTQYF. CDR3 nucleotides: TGTGCCAGCAGCCGGACTAGCGGGAGAGCAGATACGCAGTATTTT.

The genes are TRBV5-1 and TRBJ2-1; 10 positions agree with TRBD1. Looked up from germline, CDR1 is SGHRS and CDR2 is YFSETQ. With V trimmed by 1 base and J by 9 bases, 7 bases remained unmatched. CDR3 length: 15 residues. The CDR3 DNA is TGCGCCAGCAGCTTGAGGGGACAGGGGTGGGGTGAGCAGTTCTTC. Translated, it gives CASSLRGQGWGEQFF.